This entry lists 29 T cell receptor beta chains sequenced from one sample in a study of cytomegalovirus exposure and HLA in healthy donors (TCRdb year 2017). The library was made by the immunoSEQ multiplex PCR assay. For the multiplex PCR, a mixture combining 60 forward primers for TCR Vbeta segments and 13 reverse primers for TCR Jbeta segments was used. Held by TCRdb, this immuneACCESS table contains in-frame sequences only and omits some clones. Under half of the omission traces to an unresolved V gene where checked; the cause of the rest is unknown. In all, the sample holds 150,000 to 200,000 clones, and roughly 85% of those were seen once. Approximately 2.4% of the sample comes from the top ten. The sample taken for sequencing was PBMCs. The receptors were gathered from a woman between 45 and 65 years old in good health and CMV-seronegative.

CDR3 residues: CASSPSSGTGAYEQYF. The CDR3, as DNA: TGCGCCAGCAGCCCGTCAAGCGGGACAGGGGCCTACGAGCAGTACTTC. This chain links TRBV4-1 with TRBJ2-7; 10 bases map to TRBD1. Germline-derived CDR1 and CDR2 are MGHRA and YSYEKL. This CDR3 comprises 16 residues. The V gene end was trimmed by 4 bases and the J gene end by 2 bases; junction bases not matched to a gene: 8.

The chain recombines TRBV18 with TRBJ2-7; 8 bases map to TRBD1. V dropped 2 bases and J dropped 6; count of bases not matched to a gene: 12. Germline V CDR1 and CDR2: KGHSH, LQKENI. The CDR3 extends over 16 amino acids. In DNA form, the CDR3 reads TGTGCCAGCTCACCAATGAATCGGACAGGGATGGGCGAGCAGTACTTC. This gives the protein CASSPMNRTGMGEQYF.

The rearrangement joins TRBV7-3 to TRBJ2-2; 12 nucleotides match TRBD1. The CDR3 extends over 16 amino acids. V was pared by 5 bases and J by 7 bases, with 8 bases of the junction left unmatched. CDR1 is SGHTA, CDR2 FQGTGA, per germline. The CDR3, as DNA: TGTGCCAGCAGCAACCGGGACAGGGGGCTTGGCGGGGAGCTGTTTTTT. Translation: CASSNRDRGLGGELFF. The whole variable domain, remainder taken from reference TRBV7-3 and TRBJ2-2, is GAGVSQTPSNKVTEKGKYVELRCDPISGHTALYWYRQSLGQGPEFLIYFQGTGAADDSGLPNDRFFAVRPEGSVSTLKIQRTERGDSAVYLCASSNRDRGLGGELFFGEGSRLTVL.

The chain recombines TRBV11-2 with TRBJ2-7, with TRBD2 matching over 11 bases. Germline CDR1 is SGHAT and CDR2 is FQNNGV. The CDR3 is made up of 17 amino acids. Germline trimming cut 0 bases from V and 1 base from J; bases unmatched to any gene: 5. The CDR3 DNA is TGTGCCAGCAGCTTAGAACGGACTAGCGGGTTTTCCTACGAGCAGTACTTC. Residues: CASSLERTSGFSYEQYF.

For this clone: The same CDR3 arises from other DNA sequences in this sample as well. The rearrangement uses TRBV28 and TRBJ1-1, with a tentative D call TRBD1 (5 bases). Trimming shortened V by 3 bases and J by 4 bases, and 12 bases separated the two germline ends. Germline V CDR1 and CDR2: MDHEN, SYDVKM. The CDR3 runs to 14 residues. CDR3 DNA sequence: TGTGCCAGCAGTTTTGGAGGGGTGGGCACTGAAGCTTTCTTT. Protein: CASSFGGVGTEAFF.

V gene TRBV28 combines with J gene TRBJ2-1, with 10 positions matching TRBD2. After removal of 2 bases from V and 3 bases from J, the junction contained 1 base not matched to a gene. Germline CDR1 and CDR2: MDHEN and SYDVKM. This CDR3 spans 15 amino acids. The CDR3 protein is CASSLRLAGYNEQFF. In DNA form, the CDR3 reads TGTGCCAGCAGTTTAAGACTAGCGGGCTACAATGAGCAGTTCTTC.

This chain connects TRBV30 to TRBJ2-1; TRBD2 matches 11 bases. Germline-derived CDR1 and CDR2 are GTSNPN and SVGIG (reference sequence). The length of the CDR3 is 17 residues. V lost 3 bases and J lost 0; bases outside the gene matches: 7. In DNA form, the CDR3 reads TGTGCCTGGAGAGTAGCGGGAGGGCCCAGCTCCTACAATGAGCAGTTCTTC. Translation: CAWRVAGGPSSYNEQFF.

This chain joins TRBV6-5 and TRBJ1-2; a possible D gene is TRBD1 (6 bases). This CDR3 is built from 14 residues. The V and J ends lost 5 bases and 1 base respectively, with 11 bases between them. Germline CDR1 is MNHEY and CDR2 is SVGAGI. The CDR3: CASSPGQFNYGYTF. CDR3 nucleotide sequence: TGTGCCAGCAGTCCAGGACAGTTTAACTATGGCTACACCTTC.

This clone appeared once. The gene calls are TRBV6-1 and TRBJ2-1; tentative D call: TRBD2 (6 bases). Germline loops: CDR1 MNHNS, CDR2 SASEGT. V gave up 3 bases and J gave up 2 bases, with 17 bases separating them. The CDR3 spans 17 residues. CDR3 in DNA: TGTGCCAGCAGTGAGGGGACTCAACCCCATGCCTACAATGAGCAGTTCTTC. As protein: CASSEGTQPHAYNEQFF.

This clone appeared a single time. CDR3 residues: CASSIDRGGNQPQHF. The DNA for the CDR3 is TGTGCCAGTAGTATAGATCGGGGAGGGAATCAGCCCCAGCATTTT. The rearrangement links TRBV19 to TRBJ1-5; D not resolved. The CDR3 covers 15 residues. CDR1 and CDR2 (germline): LNHDA, SQIVND (reference sequence). The V end lost 0 bases, the J end lost 4 bases, and 10 bases lay between the germline ends.

The chain uses TRBV19 and TRBJ2-1, with 14 nucleotides matching TRBD2. J lost 6 bases, V lost 10 bases, and 11 bases had no gene match. The germline V gene has CDR1 LNHDA and CDR2 SQIVND (reference sequence). The CDR3 extends over 16 amino acids. The CDR3 DNA follows: TGTGCCACATCCGGACTAGCGGGAGGATATGGCAATGAGCAGTTCTTC. It encodes CATSGLAGGYGNEQFF.

This clone was detected only a few times. The chain employs TRBV6-1 and TRBJ2-1; D might be TRBD2 (5 bases). Trimming cost V 0 bases and J 1 base, with 10 bases left between them. There are 16 residues in the CDR3. Per germline, CDR1 MNHNS and CDR2 SASEGT. CDR3: CASSEALLGSYNEQFF. The DNA of the CDR3 is TGTGCCAGCAGTGAAGCCTTACTAGGATCCTACAATGAGCAGTTCTTC.

The J gene is TRBJ2-1, the V gene TRBV29-1, with 8 positions matching TRBD2. Germline CDR1 and CDR2: SQVTM and ANQGSEA. The ends lost 2 bases at V and 2 bases at J; junction bases unmatched: 8. This CDR3 has 16 residues. The CDR3 region is CSVERVGLAAYNEQFF. In DNA, the CDR3 is TGCAGCGTTGAAAGGGTCGGACTAGCTGCCTACAATGAGCAGTTCTTC.

This rearrangement joins TRBV28 to TRBJ1-1; D might be TRBD1 (5 bases). V shed 5 bases and J shed 1 base, with 11 bases lying between them. This CDR3 is 14 amino acids long. Germline assignment: CDR1 MDHEN and CDR2 SYDVKM. CDR3 in DNA: TGTGCCAGCAGTCCAGGGTCGTCGAACACTGAAGCTTTCTTT. This sequence encodes CASSPGSSNTEAFF.

The sample holds one count of this clone. The gene calls are TRBV27 and TRBJ1-2; the D gene is possibly TRBD1 (6 bases). This CDR3 is built from 14 residues. V was pared by 4 bases and J by 4 bases, with 13 bases between. The germline gives CDR1 MNHEY, CDR2 SMNVEV (reference sequence). The CDR3 sequence: CASSYREGSYGYTF. DNA for the CDR3: TGTGCCAGCAGTTACAGGGAAGGTTCCTATGGCTACACCTTC.

The chain is built from TRBV6-1 and TRBJ2-5; TRBD2 is a possible D gene (6 bases). The better agreement between TRBJ2-7 and the DNA end casts doubt on the J call. The CDR3 length is 14 residues. The germline CDR1 and CDR2 sequences are MNHNS and SASEGT. CDR3 nucleotides: TGTGCCAGCAGTGATAGGAGGGGTATCGACGAGCAGTACTTC. It yields the protein CASSDRRGIDEQYF.

The CDR3 nucleotides are TGTGCCAGCTCCCTACAGGGGTACACTGAAGCTTTCTTT. Translated: CASSLQGYTEAFF. V gene TRBV18 combines with J gene TRBJ1-1; TRBD1 agrees at 7 bases. The CDR3 loop spans 13 amino acids. Per the germline V gene, CDR1 is KGHSH and CDR2 is LQKENI. J lost 3 bases, V lost 6 bases, and 4 bases had no gene match.

CDR3 region: CASSERGGFSSYNEQFF. The CDR3 DNA follows: TGTGCCAGCAGTGAAAGGGGCGGATTTAGCTCCTACAATGAGCAGTTCTTC. J is TRBJ2-1 and V is TRBV2; D is perhaps TRBD1 (5 bases). CDR1 and CDR2 from the germline V gene are SNHLY and FYNNEI. The V and J ends lost 2 bases and 0 bases respectively, with 14 bases between them. This CDR3 region has 17 residues.

This clone has only a few counts. This sequence joins TRBV11-2 and TRBJ1-2, with D perhaps matching TRBD1 (5 bases). CDR1 is SGHAT and CDR2 is FQNNGV in the germline V gene. Trimming removed 5 bases from V and 6 bases from J, with 16 bases in between. This CDR3 has 14 amino acids. The CDR3 DNA reads TGTGCCAGCAGCCAATTAATAAGGGGTCATGGCTACACCTTC. Its translation: CASSQLIRGHGYTF.

The J gene is TRBJ1-4, the V gene TRBV28; D is perhaps TRBD1 (5 bases). V lost 1 base and J 8 bases, leaving 14 bases between the germline ends. The CDR3 is 15 amino acids. Germline assignment: CDR1 MDHEN and CDR2 SYDVKM. CDR3 sequence (DNA): TGTGCCAGCAGTTTATATCGGGGGGTAGGAGAAAAACTGTTTTTT. Translating it yields CASSLYRGVGEKLFF.

Note on this clone: The same CDR3 is also encoded by other DNA sequences in this sample. The gene calls are TRBV6-1 and TRBJ2-5; 7 positions match TRBD1. This CDR3 is 14 amino acids long. Germline CDR1 MNHNS, CDR2 SASEGT. Unmatched junction bases numbered 11, after V lost 9 bases and J lost 4 bases. CDR3 residues: CASSGQRGGETQYF. For the CDR3, the DNA is TGTGCCAGTTCGGGACAGCGTGGGGGAGAGACCCAGTACTTC.

This sequence joins TRBV19 and TRBJ1-1; the D is unclear. The V end was cut by 3 bases, the J end by 0 bases, with 11 bases between. CDR1 LNHDA and CDR2 SQIVND come from the germline V gene (reference sequence). CDR3 length: 15 amino acids. The DNA of the CDR3 is TGTGCCAGTAGTATTCCCGGGAACCTGAACACTGAAGCTTTCTTT. Protein sequence: CASSIPGNLNTEAFF.

This chain connects TRBV10-1 to TRBJ2-3, with 9 bases matching TRBD2. Per the germline V gene, CDR1 is WNHNN and CDR2 is SYGVQD (reference sequence). The CDR3 is 16 amino acids. V trimming: 6 bases; J trimming: 0 bases; junction bases outside the gene matches: 7. The CDR3 reads CASSLRLAESTDTQYF. CDR3 DNA sequence: TGCGCCAGCAGCCTCCGACTAGCGGAAAGCACAGATACGCAGTATTTT.

The chain joins TRBV7-9 to TRBJ2-1; 10 nucleotides agree with TRBD2. V shed 8 bases, J shed 5 bases, and the junction held 12 bases outside the gene matches. Per germline, CDR1 SEHNR and CDR2 FQNEAQ (reference sequence). This CDR3 has 16 amino acids. The CDR3 DNA reads TGTGCCAGCCTTATAGGGCTAGCGGGAGCCGACAATGAGCAGTTCTTC. The encoded protein is CASLIGLAGADNEQFF.

The chain joins TRBV28 to TRBJ2-5, with D possibly TRBD1 on 6 matching bases. Germline CDR1 is MDHEN and CDR2 is SYDVKM. The CDR3 length is 14 residues. The ends were cut back, 6 bases at V and 4 bases at J, with 15 bases in the middle. In DNA, the CDR3 is TGTGCCAGCAGGATTACACAGGGAAGAGAGACCCAGTACTTC. Residues: CASRITQGRETQYF. Using reference TRBV28 and TRBJ2-5 for the parts outside the CDR3, the full variable domain is DVKVTQSSRYLVKRTGEKVFLECVQDMDHENMFWYRQDPGLGLRLIYFSYDVKMKEKGDIPEGYSVSREKKERFSLILESASTNQTSMYLCASRITQGRETQYFGPGTRLLVL.

The V call is TRBV4-1, the J call TRBJ1-6; D uncertain. Germline CDR1 MGHRA, CDR2 YSYEKL. Between the trimmed V and J ends, which lost 1 base and 3 bases, there was a span of 10 bases. The CDR3 spans 16 residues. The CDR3: CASSQGFGVYNSPLHF. Here the CDR3 DNA reads TGCGCCAGCAGCCAAGGATTCGGTGTCTATAATTCACCCCTCCACTTT.

This clone has just one count. CDR3 nucleotides: TGTGCCAGCAGCCAAGATAACCAAGAGACCCAGTACTTC. Its translation is CASSQDNQETQYF. This chain connects TRBV14 to TRBJ2-5; D remains unclear. The V end lost 0 bases, the J end lost 0 bases, and 2 bases lay between the germline ends. This CDR3 is built from 13 residues. Germline CDR1 is SGHDN and CDR2 is FVKESK.

This chain uses TRBV11-3 with TRBJ2-3; tentative D call: TRBD2 (5 bases). The CDR3 is 13 amino acids. Deletions cut 4 bases from V and 6 bases from J, with 11 bases between. Germline CDR1 and CDR2: SGHNT and YENEEA. CDR3 in DNA: TGTGCCAGCAGCTCCCGTTGGGAGGATACGCAGTATTTT. This encodes CASSSRWEDTQYF.

The rearrangement uses TRBV6-5 and TRBJ2-7, with TRBD2 identical over 10 bases. CDR1 MNHEY and CDR2 SVGAGI come from the germline V gene. Trimming removed 6 bases from V and 2 bases from J; junction bases left unmatched: 7. CDR3 length: 15 amino acids. CDR3 amino acids: CASRPTSGITYEQYF. CDR3 sequence (DNA): TGTGCCAGCAGGCCTACTAGCGGGATCACCTACGAGCAGTACTTC.